The T cell receptor beta chain under discussion was sequenced for a study of blood T cell repertoires in COVID-19. In the study overall: T cells, B-cell-depleted T cells, or PBMCs supplied cDNA or gDNA.

Details on this clone: This specimen includes other DNA sequences encoding the same CDR3.

The assay was immunoSEQ multiplex PCR, and TCRdb's table has in-frame clones only and misses some. The sample consists of some 330,000 clones, around 87% of them appearing once. This CDR3 comprises 13 residues. The germline gives CDR1 SNHLY, CDR2 FYNNEI. The junction had 0 bases not matched to a gene; V was cut back by 4 bases and J by 1 base. The sequence was obtained from a man aged 40-49 years in a cohort exposed to, infected with or recovered from COVID-19 (not recorded which). V usage is TRBV2 and J usage is TRBJ1-2; TRBD1 agrees at 7 bases. Sequenced material: PBMCs or T cells enriched from blood (not recorded which). CDR3 protein: CASSGDSNYGYTF. The CDR3 DNA reads TGTGCCAGCAGTGGGGACAGTAACTATGGCTACACCTTC.